This TCR beta chain appears in the sequencing data of a study of control samples from healthy donors and cancer patients. Assay used: immunoSEQ multiplex PCR; TCRdb lists only in-frame clones, some missing. The table lists about 160,000 clones, roughly 94% of them singletons. This CDR3 contains 16 residues. Between the trimmed V and J ends, which lost 3 bases and 2 bases, there was a span of 17 bases. Germline-derived CDR1 and CDR2 are LNHDA and SQIVND (reference sequence). Sequenced input: PBMCs. The receptor comes from a man in his 60s with colorectal cancer. The chain is built from TRBV19 and TRBJ2-7, with a tentative D call TRBD2 (7 bases). The CDR3 spells CASSIWGGGPTYEQYF. In nucleotides, the CDR3 is TGTGCCAGTAGTATTTGGGGCGGGGGCCCAACCTACGAGCAGTACTTC.